The T cell receptor beta chain under discussion was sequenced for a study of OX40 agonist ivuxolimab in advanced cancers. Excluded were patients having autoimmune disease history or systemic immunosuppression. The CDR3 has 12 residues. CDR1 and CDR2 from the germline V gene are SEHNR and FQNEAQ (reference sequence). V gave up 5 bases and J gave up 8 bases, with 12 bases separating them. Sequencing was performed with immunoSEQ multiplex PCR; in TCRdb, only in-frame clones are kept and a portion is missing. Among over 35,000 clones listed, roughly 85% were seen once. This TCR came from an adult with an advanced solid tumor such as melanoma, head and neck, liver or kidney cancer. V usage is TRBV7-9 and J usage is TRBJ1-2; maybe TRBD1 (6 bases). Source: CD4+ or CD8+ T cells sorted from blood, taken in a trial of the OX40 agonist ivuxolimab. The chain's CDR3 is CASSPNREGYTF. The DNA for the CDR3 is TGTGCCAGCAGCCCAAACAGGGAGGGCTACACCTTC.